Listed below are T cell receptor beta chains from one sample, sequenced in a study of cytomegalovirus exposure and HLA in healthy donors. Measured with immunoSEQ multiplex PCR; TCRdb has only the in-frame clones, and not every one. Of around 100,000 clones listed, around 64% are singletons. Sample: PBMCs. Receptor source: a woman younger than 45 in good health and CMV-seronegative. CDR3s include the opening cysteine and the closing phenylalanine or tryptophan. A D gene is named only where the DNA matches it firmly. Rows may omit the clone size; those that give it use once, few, many or a size class.

clone_size j_call v_call d_call cdr3_aa cdr3_nt
- TRBJ2-7 TRBV6-5 TRBD2 CASSYSGRADEQYF TGTGCCAGCAGTTACAGCGGGAGGGCTGACGAGCAGTACTTC
- TRBJ1-2 TRBV19 TRBD1 CANRTGGYYGYTF TGTGCCAACAGGACAGGGGGGTACTATGGCTACACCTTC
few TRBJ1-2 TRBV6-5 - CASRTGPVFPDGYTF TGTGCCAGCAGAACAGGTCCAGTCTTTCCGGACGGCTACACCTTC
- TRBJ1-4 TRBV30 - CACGQSVEKLFF TGTGCCTGCGGACAGTCGGTTGAAAAACTGTTTTTT
- TRBJ1-1 TRBV25-1 TRBD1 CASSPGTGDEAFF TGTGCCAGCAGCCCCGGGACAGGGGATGAAGCTTTCTTT
- TRBJ1-2 TRBV27 TRBD1 CASSLDGTGYGYTF TGTGCCAGCAGTTTAGACGGGACAGGGTATGGCTACACCTTC
- TRBJ2-7 TRBV10-3 TRBD2 CATGGAGGGYEQYF TGTGCCACAGGGGGAGCGGGAGGAGGTTACGAGCAGTACTTC
- TRBJ1-2 TRBV9 - CASSVAPGNYGYTF TGTGCCAGCAGCGTAGCCCCAGGTAACTATGGCTACACCTTC
- TRBJ2-7 TRBV27 TRBD2 CASSLRLAGRSYSYEQYF TGTGCCAGCAGTTTACGACTAGCGGGAAGATCTTACTCCTACGAGCAGTACTTC
- TRBJ2-2 TRBV2 - CASSVAPGELFF TGTGCCAGCAGCGTAGCGCCCGGGGAGCTGTTTTTT
- TRBJ2-2 TRBV5-4 - CASSLAGRDPGELFF TGTGCCAGCAGCTTGGCCGGGAGAGACCCCGGGGAGCTGTTTTTT
- TRBJ1-1 TRBV5-1 - CASSLDRANTEAFF TGCGCCAGCAGCTTGGACAGGGCGAACACTGAAGCTTTCTTT
- TRBJ2-3 TRBV5-1 TRBD1 CASSLDRITGVTDTQYF TGCGCCAGCAGCTTGGACCGAATTACAGGGGTCACAGATACGCAGTATTTT
once TRBJ1-4 TRBV19 - CASSIGGSANEKLFF TGTGCCAGTAGTATAGGGGGCAGTGCTAATGAAAAACTGTTTTTT
- TRBJ2-7 TRBV4-1 - CASSPQGYEQYF TGCGCCAGCAGCCCCCAGGGGTACGAGCAGTACTTC
few TRBJ2-3 TRBV19 TRBD2 CASSMTSGTLDTQYF TGTGCCAGTAGTATGACTAGCGGGACATTAGATACGCAGTATTTT
once TRBJ1-1 TRBV27 - CASSTGNTEAFF TGTGCCAGCAGTACGGGGAACACTGAAGCTTTCTTT
once TRBJ2-7 TRBV2 TRBD2 CASRTSGYEQYF TGTGCCAGCAGAACTAGCGGCTACGAGCAGTACTTC
- TRBJ1-4 TRBV5-1 - CASSLQGVNEKLFF TGCGCCAGCAGCCTACAGGGTGTTAATGAAAAACTGTTTTTT
few TRBJ1-1 TRBV28 - CASSSDRKAEAFF TGTGCCAGCAGTTCCGACAGAAAAGCTGAAGCTTTCTTT
- TRBJ1-1 TRBV28 - CASSFAGAGNTEAFF TGTGCCAGCAGTTTTGCGGGGGCAGGGAACACTGAAGCTTTCTTT
- TRBJ2-5 TRBV4-1 TRBD2 CASSQGLAGVETQYF TGCGCCAGCAGCCAAGGACTAGCGGGAGTAGAGACCCAGTACTTC
- TRBJ1-1 TRBV5-1 - CASSLAGGANTEAFF TGCGCCAGCAGCTTGGCCGGGGGGGCGAACACTGAAGCTTTCTTT
- TRBJ2-1 TRBV28 TRBD1 CASSWTGAEFF TGTGCCAGCAGTTGGACAGGGGCGGAGTTCTTC
- TRBJ2-7 TRBV15 TRBD1 CATSRGTGGRGEQYF TGTGCCACCAGCAGAGGGACAGGGGGCAGGGGCGAGCAGTACTTC
- TRBJ2-3 TRBV14 - CASSQYSPGDNTDTQYF TGTGCCAGCAGCCAATATTCGCCAGGGGATAACACAGATACGCAGTATTTT
- TRBJ2-1 TRBV11-2 - CASSPSGPYNEQFF TGTGCCAGCAGCCCGAGCGGACCCTACAATGAGCAGTTCTTC
- TRBJ1-3 TRBV7-6 TRBD1 CASSLAGQGTGNTIYF TGTGCCAGCAGCTTAGCGGGACAGGGCACTGGAAACACCATATATTTT
- TRBJ2-7 TRBV5-8 - CASRKAEQYF TGTGCCAGCAGGAAAGCCGAGCAGTACTTC
few TRBJ1-2 TRBV6-1 - CASSEVFIGYTF TGTGCCAGCAGTGAAGTGTTTATCGGCTACACCTTC
- TRBJ1-1 TRBV27 TRBD1 CASSLKGQGALRTEAFF TGTGCCAGCAGTTTAAAGGGTCAGGGGGCGCTTCGGACTGAAGCTTTCTTT
- TRBJ1-1 TRBV11-2 TRBD1 CASSLVPRQGLNTEAFF TGTGCCAGCAGCTTAGTTCCCCGACAGGGGCTGAACACTGAAGCTTTCTTT
- TRBJ2-6 TRBV28 - CASSSRAGANVLTF TGTGCCAGCAGTTCGAGGGCTGGGGCCAACGTCCTGACTTTC